One and the same sample provided the 9 T cell receptor beta chains below, sequenced in a study of shared clonotypes between healthy human individuals. The assay was immunoSEQ multiplex PCR, and TCRdb's table has in-frame clones only and misses some. There are 800,000 or so clones in the sample; about 96% occur only once, and approximately 0.2% lies in the top ten. Naivety among CD8 cells was defined by CD45RO negativity and positive CCR7 selection, thereby excluding terminally differentiated effector memory CD45RA+ cells. The sequenced sample was naive CD8+ T cells sorted from blood. The receptors come from a man aged 30 to 39 in good health.

V gene TRBV7-6 combines with J gene TRBJ2-2; D is unresolved. The CDR3 is made up of 15 amino acids. Trimming removed 5 bases at V and 4 bases at J, with 14 bases between. The germline CDR1 and CDR2 sequences are SGHVS and FNYEAQ. For the CDR3, the DNA is TGTGCCAGCAGCCCCGAGGCACCGCTCACCGGGGAGCTGTTTTTT. It encodes CASSPEAPLTGELFF.

V is TRBV7-9 and J is TRBJ2-7, with D unclear. Germline assignment: CDR1 SEHNR and CDR2 FQNEAQ (reference sequence). The V and J ends lost 5 bases and 1 base respectively, with 18 bases between them. The length of the CDR3 is 16 residues. The CDR3 DNA follows: TGTGCCAGCAGCCCCCCTGAAGGGAAAAAGTCCTACGAGCAGTACTTC. This encodes CASSPPEGKKSYEQYF.

The J gene is TRBJ2-7, the V gene TRBV4-3; D may be TRBD1 or TRBD2 (5 bases each). The CDR3 loop spans 16 amino acids. From germline, CDR1 is LGHNA and CDR2 YSLEER. V lost 0 bases and J 4 bases, leaving 16 bases between the germline ends. In DNA form, the CDR3 reads TGCGCCAGCAGCCAAGACCTCGGGCGAGGGACGTACGAGCAGTACTTC. Protein product: CASSQDLGRGTYEQYF.

The gene calls are TRBV30 and TRBJ2-1, with 7 bases aligning to TRBD2. J lost 4 bases, V lost 2 bases, and 2 bases had no gene match. Germline CDR1 GTSNPN, CDR2 SVGIG (reference sequence). CDR3 size: 13 residues. The chain's CDR3 is CAWSREGYNEQFF. The CDR3 DNA is TGTGCCTGGAGTAGGGAGGGTTACAATGAGCAGTTCTTC. Looking up the rest from reference TRBV30 and TRBJ2-1 gives the full variable domain: SQTIHQWPATLVQPVGSPLSLECTVEGTSNPNLYWYRQAAGRGLQLLFYSVGIGQISSEVPQNLSASRPQDRQFILSSKKLLLSDSGFYLCAWSREGYNEQFFGPGTRLTVL.

The gene calls are TRBV6-6 and TRBJ2-7; D is ambiguous. The CDR3 extends over 12 amino acids. V lost 2 bases to trimming and J lost 4 bases, with 6 bases between them. Germline assignment: CDR1 MNHNY and CDR2 SVGAGI (reference sequence). The CDR3 DNA reads as TGTGCCAGCAGTTACGTGACTTACGAGCAGTACTTC. Translated: CASSYVTYEQYF.

This chain uses TRBV27 with TRBJ2-3; TRBD2 is a possible D gene (5 bases). V lost 2 bases and J 4 bases, leaving 10 bases between the germline ends. The CDR3 covers 14 residues. CDR1 is MNHEY, CDR2 SMNVEV, per germline (reference sequence). This chain's CDR3 is CASSLVSSADTQYF. The CDR3 DNA is TGTGCCAGCAGTTTAGTCAGTAGCGCAGATACGCAGTATTTT.

The chain carries TRBV4-1 and TRBJ2-1; possibly TRBD2 for D (5 bases). The ends were cut back, 0 bases at V and 9 bases at J, with 12 bases in the middle. The CDR3 loop spans 14 amino acids. Germline V gene lookup returns CDR1 MGHRA and CDR2 YSYEKL. The CDR3 loop is CASSQDRGVPEQFF. Here the CDR3 DNA reads TGCGCCAGCAGCCAAGATCGGGGAGTCCCTGAGCAGTTCTTC.

With respect to this clone: Other DNA sequences in this specimen translate into the identical CDR3. The rearrangement links TRBV29-1 to TRBJ2-7; the D call may be TRBD1 or TRBD2 (5 bases each). V was cut by 3 bases and J by 2 bases, with 11 bases left in between. Germline V gene lookup returns CDR1 SQVTM and CDR2 ANQGSEA. The CDR3 is 13 amino acids. In DNA form, the CDR3 reads TGCAGCGTTGATAGGGACGGGGCCTACGAGCAGTACTTC. It encodes CSVDRDGAYEQYF.

The chain combines TRBV9 with TRBJ1-1; a weak D match, TRBD1 (5 bases). This CDR3 is built from 16 residues. Germline V gives CDR1 SGDLS, CDR2 YYNGEE. Trimming left V 4 bases short and J 1 base short, with 17 bases between. CDR3: CASSTNPRVENTEAFF. In nucleotides, the CDR3 is TGTGCCAGCAGCACAAACCCCAGGGTCGAGAACACTGAAGCTTTCTTT.